The 5 T cell receptor beta chains below were found in one sample sequenced in a study of T cells after yellow fever vaccination. MiXCR was run by TCRdb on the 5' RACE reads, yielding one entry per CDR3 protein. Of 150,000 to 200,000 distinct CDR3 sequences listed, approximately 10% are singletons. This sample comprised CD8+ T cells sorted from PBMCs, obtained 15 days after the yellow fever booster vaccination. The receptor set was obtained from a young man who received the YFV17D yellow fever vaccine.

This clonotype showed up just a few times. The chain joins TRBV29-1 to TRBJ1-3; D is ambiguous. Trimming took off 5 bases at V and 0 bases at J, with 8 bases between the two ends. CDR3 length: 13 amino acids. Germline CDR1 reads SQVTM; CDR2 reads ANQGSEA. CDR3 loop: CSVSRVSGNTIYF. The CDR3 DNA is TGCAGCGTTTCTCGGGTCTCTGGAAACACCATATATTTT.

This clonotype was counted many times. The J gene is TRBJ2-2, the V gene TRBV4-1, with D maybe TRBD2 (6 bases). The germline V gene encodes CDR1 MGHRA and CDR2 YSYEKL. The CDR3 extends over 14 amino acids. Trimming took off 4 bases at V and 4 bases at J, with 10 bases between the two ends. DNA for the CDR3: TGCGCCAGCAGCCCACGTAGCGGCACCGGGGAGCTGTTTTTT. This translates into CASSPRSGTGELFF.

The rearrangement uses TRBV20-1 and TRBJ2-3, with 9 bases matching TRBD2. V was pared by 8 bases and J by 6 bases, with 9 bases of the junction left unmatched. This CDR3 is built from 13 residues. Germline V gives CDR1 DFQATT, CDR2 SNEGSKA (reference sequence). Written as DNA, the CDR3 is TGCAGTCTTGTTGCGGGGGGGCTCGATACGCAGTATTTT. The encoded protein is CSLVAGGLDTQYF.

This clonotype was picked up a small number of times. The chain recombines TRBV4-1 with TRBJ1-1; D not certain. V shed 1 base and J shed 1 base, with 7 bases lying between them. Germline loops: CDR1 MGHRA, CDR2 YSYEKL. The CDR3 length is 14 residues. CDR3 protein: CASSQGESNTEAFF. In DNA form, the CDR3 reads TGCGCCAGCAGCCAAGGCGAGTCGAACACTGAAGCTTTCTTT.

A few counts support this clonotype. J is TRBJ2-7 and V is TRBV21-1; the table gives TRBD2 as D, unverified against the DNA. TRBV21-1 is termed a pseudogene. The CDR3 covers 15 residues. The CDR3 nucleotides are TGTGCCAGCAACGAGGGAGCCGCTTCTACCTACGAGCAGTACGTC. Encoded protein: CASNEGAASTYEQYV.